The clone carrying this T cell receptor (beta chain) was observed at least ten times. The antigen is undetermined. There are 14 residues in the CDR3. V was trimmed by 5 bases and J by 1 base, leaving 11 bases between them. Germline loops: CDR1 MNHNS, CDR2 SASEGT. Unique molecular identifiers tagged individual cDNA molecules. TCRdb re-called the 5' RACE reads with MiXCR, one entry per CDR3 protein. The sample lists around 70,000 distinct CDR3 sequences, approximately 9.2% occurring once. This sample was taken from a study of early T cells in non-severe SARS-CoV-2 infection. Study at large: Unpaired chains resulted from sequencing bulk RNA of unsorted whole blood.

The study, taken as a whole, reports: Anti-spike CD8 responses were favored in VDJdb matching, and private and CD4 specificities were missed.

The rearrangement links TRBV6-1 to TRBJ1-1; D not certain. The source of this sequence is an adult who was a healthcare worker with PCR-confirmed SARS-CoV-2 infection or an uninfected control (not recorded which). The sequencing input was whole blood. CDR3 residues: CASSFDTANTEAFF. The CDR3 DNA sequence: TGTGCCAGCAGTTTTGACACTGCGAACACTGAAGCTTTCTTT.